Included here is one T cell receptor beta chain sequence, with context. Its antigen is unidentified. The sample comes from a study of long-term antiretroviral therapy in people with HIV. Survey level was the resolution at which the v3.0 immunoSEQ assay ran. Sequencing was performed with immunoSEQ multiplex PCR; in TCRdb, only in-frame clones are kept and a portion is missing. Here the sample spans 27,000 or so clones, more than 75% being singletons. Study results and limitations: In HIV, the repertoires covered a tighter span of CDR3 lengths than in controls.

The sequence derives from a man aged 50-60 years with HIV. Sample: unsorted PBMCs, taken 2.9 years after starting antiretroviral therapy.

CDR3 DNA sequence: TGCGCCAGCAGCTGGCCTGGAGAAGGCAGCAGGGAGACCCAGTACTTC. It yields the protein CASSWPGEGSRETQYF. The V and J genes are TRBV5-1 and TRBJ2-5, with no clear D. The CDR3 runs 16 residues. V lost 3 bases, J lost 5 bases, and 20 bases lay in between. Germline values: CDR1 SGHRS, CDR2 YFSETQ.